This T cell receptor beta chain was sequenced in a study of blood T cell repertoires in COVID-19. Whole-study context: PBMCs, B-cell-depleted T cells, or T cells were the source of the cDNA or gDNA that made up the material.

The cohort comprised adults aged about 18 to 90 years residing in approximately 25 US areas. Original analysis: Amplifying reference gene primers gave estimates of nucleated cell counts. Using immunoSEQ multiplex PCR, the repertoire was profiled, and TCRdb retains in-frame clones only, with some absent. V and J calls and clone size are given by that table; D and trimming were obtained from the DNA. The sample has some 48,000 clones, about 72% seen once. The CDR3 contains 16 residues. The germline V and J ends were trimmed by 2 bases and 0 bases, with 9 bases remaining between them. The germline gives CDR1 SGHDT, CDR2 YYEEEE.

Sequenced input: PBMCs or T cells enriched from blood (not recorded which). The chain uses TRBV5-6 and TRBJ1-6; D unresolved. The origin of this receptor is a woman aged 45-65 years with acute COVID-19. As DNA, the CDR3 is TGTGCCAGCAGCTTAAGAGCGGGCTCCTATAATTCACCCCTCCACTTT. Its translation is CASSLRAGSYNSPLHF.